The T cell receptor (beta chain) described here comes from a study of shared clonotypes between healthy human individuals. Worth noting for this clone: Its antigen is still unknown.

Researchers ran the assay at a deep level. Replicate PCRs from sorted subsets contained approximately 190 ng DNA, which is 29,000 or so T cell genomes. The data were produced by immunoSEQ multiplex PCR, yet TCRdb's version contains in-frame clones alone and is incomplete. The profile shows approximately 1.4 million clones, 95% to 99% of them singletons. General study points: The study sampled only blood, and tissue repertoires likely differ. Relative to clonotypes present in all four donors, those not shared had lower generation probabilities.

Trimming pared 0 bases from V and 0 bases from J, leaving 12 bases between. The V gene's germline CDR1 is SGDLS and CDR2 YYNGEE. The CDR3 spans 16 residues. The sequencing sample was made of naive CD4+ T cells sorted from blood. This sample's subset: CD45RA+ positively selected. This chain uses TRBV9 with TRBJ1-1; tentatively, D is TRBD1 (5 bases). This clonotype was sampled from a man aged 30 to 45 in good health. CDR3: CASSVEAGMLNTEAFF. The DNA of the CDR3 is TGTGCCAGCAGCGTAGAGGCAGGGATGCTGAACACTGAAGCTTTCTTT.